This T cell receptor (beta chain) was documented in a study of spatial heterogeneity in lung cancer (dated by TCRdb to about 2019). Looking at the study overall: More beta-chain than alpha-chain transcripts were consistently detected, likely reflecting higher beta-chain transcript abundance. In the raw uncorrected reads, each unique combination of TCR and UMI appeared more than ten times on average. In non-small cell lung cancer, the study made a quantitative comparison of TCR alpha and beta repertoires among multiple tumor regions, matched nontumor lung and blood. Nonsynonymous mutation counts, determined by whole-exome sequencing of tumor tissue, were related to features of the TCR repertoire. Both alpha and beta chains were TCR-sequenced in samples taken at surgery, namely 220 tumor regions, 64 matched nontumor lung samples and a few dozen PBMC samples. Here is what the overall study found, with its caveats: Confirming at a functional level the hypothesis that regional TCRs recognize regional mutations was considered to require additional single-cell paired TCR alpha and beta sequencing. Ubiquitous expanded tumor TCRs were found in blood more often at tumor resection than at routine follow-up.

What the time point label conveys for this sample: sample taken at primary tumor resection. Without any cell sorting, TCR sequencing was performed on whole RNA extracted either from tumor and nontumor lung tissue or from cryopreserved PBMC samples. Donors were 72 patients with early-stage, untreated non-small cell lung cancer from the lung TRACERx cohort. Only patients with enough RNA available from two or more tumor regions were chosen for TCR sequencing. From a lookup of the germline V gene, CDR1 and CDR2 are MDHEN and SYDVKM. From cysteine to phenylalanine, the CDR3 is 12 amino acids long. The retained sequence is limited to the CDR3, 36 bases, with the frame set at the first base. V drops 10 bases and J drops 6 bases, leaving 15 bases in between. Receptor libraries were prepared by 5' RACE. Sequencing was performed on a NextSeq 500. To allow correction of PCR and sequencing errors, the TCR library protocol tagged every TCR cDNA molecule with a unique molecular identifier. The paper's processing steps were these. TCR identification, UMI-based error correction and CDR3 extraction were all carried out with Decombinator tools. Expanded TCRs were defined as those above a frequency of 2 per 1,000, corresponding to the top 1% of the tumor frequency distribution. Each repertoire was subsampled 100 times to 5,000 TCRs, after which Renyi diversity was computed with the R vegan package. To build CDR3 similarity networks, amino acid triplet string-kernel similarity was used, and CDR3s were connected when their pairwise similarity was above 0.82. TCRdb reanalyzed the raw reads on its own, using fastp at Q25 for trimming and MiXCR for clone calling, and kept in-frame beta chains. Every entry covers one CDR3 protein and lists the most common genes and DNA from its rows. TCRdb, not the authors, supplied the V and J calls. This sample lists about 45,000 distinct CDR3 sequences; 12% were detected once. The ten biggest clones cover approximately 42% of the sample.

As a fraction of the sample, this clonotype is medium-sized (0.01 to 0.1%). Its antigen is still unknown. No quality values exist for individual bases; no much larger clone is one base distant. In this chain, TRBV28 is recombined with TRBJ1-1; TRBD1 could be the D gene, as 6 bases match. Sample: PBMCs, taken at surgery. The clonotype originates from a female donor with early-stage non-small cell lung cancer. CDR3 loop: CATQGQRPEAFF. The DNA sequence reads TGTGCCACCCAGGGGCAGAGGCCTGAAGCTTTCTTT.